These 10 T cell receptor beta chains came from one sample sequenced in a study of human CD4 T cells and Enterobacteriaceae. TCRdb's copy holds only in-frame clones and misses some; the assay was immunoSEQ multiplex PCR. The data show some 26,000 clones, roughly 80% seen once. The memory gate held CD4+ cells that were not CD45RA+CCR7+CD95- naive cells, over 95% pure. The sequencing sample was made of memory CD4+ T cells from blood. These receptors came from a human donor in good health.

The rearrangement joins TRBV30 to TRBJ1-5, with D hard to call. The ends were cut back, 1 base at V and 7 bases at J, with 11 bases in the middle. This CDR3 has 13 residues. The germline CDR1 and CDR2 sequences are GTSNPN and SVGIG (reference sequence). DNA of the CDR3: TGTGCCTGGAGTGGCGGGCCAAAGCAGCCCCAGCATTTT. This sequence encodes CAWSGGPKQPQHF.

This chain connects TRBV5-1 to TRBJ2-7; no definite D call. CDR1 is SGHRS, CDR2 YFSETQ, per germline. V lost 2 bases to trimming and J lost 1 base, with 13 bases between them. There are 15 residues in the CDR3. Written as DNA, the CDR3 is TGCGCCAGCAGCTTCTCTACTGGCCCATCCTACGAGCAGTACTTC. Residues: CASSFSTGPSYEQYF. The variable domain in full, with the rest retrieved from reference TRBV5-1 and TRBJ2-7, is KAGVTQTPRYLIKTRGQQVTLSCSPISGHRSVSWYQQTPGQGLQFLFEYFSETQRNKGNFPGRFSGRQFSNSRSEMNVSTLELGDSALYLCASSFSTGPSYEQYFGPGTRLTVT.

This clone was detected a few times. The chain is built from TRBV27 and TRBJ1-5; 7 bases fit TRBD1. With 8 bases clipped from V and 7 bases from J, the junction kept 14 bases outside the gene matches. The CDR3 is 15 amino acids. In germline, CDR1 is MNHEY, CDR2 SMNVEV (reference sequence). In DNA, the CDR3 is TGTGCCAGCGGGACACTAGGGACAGTCGGCCAGCCCCAGCATTTT. It is translated as CASGTLGTVGQPQHF.

This clone was seen a single time. The V gene is TRBV7-2, the J gene TRBJ2-2; D uncertain. V was pared by 5 bases and J by 1 base, with 2 bases between. CDR1 SGHTA and CDR2 FQGNSA come from the germline V gene. This CDR3 is built from 12 residues. The CDR3 spells CASSRNTGELFF. CDR3 bases: TGTGCCAGCAGCCGGAACACCGGGGAGCTGTTTTTT.

V gene TRBV14 combines with J gene TRBJ2-3; D is uncertain. V dropped 1 base and J dropped 0 bases, with 20 bases sitting between them. Germline V lookup: CDR1 SGHDN, CDR2 FVKESK. The CDR3 sequence is 19 residues long. The CDR3 loop reads CASSQAHRALGRSTDTQYF. The CDR3 nucleotides are TGTGCCAGCAGCCAAGCCCACCGGGCCCTAGGCCGCAGCACAGATACGCAGTATTTT.

This chain uses TRBV5-5 with TRBJ1-6; 11 nucleotides align to TRBD1. Germline V gene lookup returns CDR1 SGHKS and CDR2 YYEKEE (reference sequence). The CDR3 has 19 residues. The ends lost 4 bases at V and 1 base at J; junction bases unmatched: 10. CDR3 bases: TGTGCCAGCAGCCCAAGACCGGGACAGGGGGTTTCCTATAATTCACCCCTCCACTTT. Translated: CASSPRPGQGVSYNSPLHF.

The J gene is TRBJ1-4, the V gene TRBV6-6; D unclear. Trimming took off 4 bases at V and 10 bases at J, with 10 bases between the two ends. CDR3 length equals 12 residues. Germline V gene data show CDR1 as MNHNY and CDR2 as SVGAGI (reference sequence). The CDR3 reads CASSSGPGKLFF. The DNA for the CDR3 is TGTGCCAGCAGTTCTGGACCGGGAAAACTGTTTTTT.

This chain joins TRBV29-1 and TRBJ2-5; 7 bases map to TRBD2. Trimming cost V 3 bases and J 1 base; bases outside gene matches: 5. Per germline, CDR1 SQVTM and CDR2 ANQGSEA. The CDR3 is 14 amino acids. CDR3 bases: TGCAGCGTTGAGAGCCCTAGCGGCCAAGAGACCCAGTACTTC. Its protein is CSVESPSGQETQYF.

The CDR3 loop is CSPLRNTEAFF. The CDR3 region has the DNA TGCAGTCCTCTCCGGAACACTGAAGCTTTCTTT. The chain carries TRBV20-1 and TRBJ1-1, with D uncertain. Germline CDR1 reads DFQATT; CDR2 reads SNEGSKA (reference sequence). The CDR3 covers 11 residues. Trimming shortened V by 8 bases and J by 1 base, and 8 bases separated the two germline ends.

In DNA form, the CDR3 reads TGTGCCAGCAGCCCCAATTGGGGGCGGTCAGACAATGAGCAGTTCTTC. Its protein is CASSPNWGRSDNEQFF. J is TRBJ2-1 and V is TRBV7-9, with D perhaps matching TRBD1 (6 bases). The V end lost 5 bases, the J end lost 5 bases, and 19 bases lay between the germline ends. This CDR3 contains 16 residues. The V gene's germline CDR1 is SEHNR and CDR2 FQNEAQ (reference sequence).